One and the same sample provided the 20 T cell receptor beta chains below, sequenced in a study of T cells in Graves' hyperthyroidism and ophthalmopathy. It was RNA transcripts that yielded the amplified TCR beta CDR3 regions. Carried out on the TCR CDR3, a first-round RT-PCR used the HTBI primer set. One entry per CDR3 protein, called by TCRdb with MiXCR from the multiplex PCR reads. The repertoire includes about 360,000 distinct CDR3 sequences, 13% of them detected once, and around a tenth sits in the top ten. Input material: blood. These receptors were taken from a young woman with Graves' hyperthyroidism.

This clonotype was seen many times. V and J are TRBV11-3 and TRBJ2-5; 11 bases map to TRBD1. The V and J ends lost 4 bases and 5 bases, in that order; junction bases with no gene match: 6. CDR1 and CDR2 (germline): SGHNT, YENEEA. This CDR3 spans 15 amino acids. The CDR3 region is CASSSGTGGWETQYF. The CDR3 nucleotides are TGTGCCAGCAGCTCCGGGACAGGGGGTTGGGAGACCCAGTACTTC.

This clonotype was found many times. This chain joins TRBV7-9 and TRBJ2-7; 7 bases align to TRBD2. CDR1 SEHNR and CDR2 FQNEAQ come from the germline V gene (reference sequence). V lost 5 bases, J lost 7 bases, and 5 bases stayed unmatched. CDR3 length: 12 amino acids. CDR3 amino acids: CASSTQGGEQYF. CDR3 DNA: TGTGCCAGCAGCACTCAGGGAGGGGAGCAGTACTTC.

J is TRBJ2-6 and V is TRBV6-1, with D uncertain. The length of the CDR3 is 16 residues. Germline assignment: CDR1 MNHNS and CDR2 SASEGT. V lost 1 base and J lost 0, with 7 bases in between. The CDR3 is CASSEGPYSGANVLTF. CDR3 coding DNA: TGTGCCAGCAGTGAAGGCCCATACTCTGGGGCCAACGTCCTGACTTTC.

There are many counts of this clonotype. The chain is built from TRBV4-1 and TRBJ2-5; D remains ambiguous. The germline V gene encodes CDR1 MGHRA and CDR2 YSYEKL. The CDR3 is made up of 12 amino acids. V dropped 0 bases and J dropped 7 bases, with 6 bases sitting between them. In DNA form, the CDR3 reads TGCGCCAGCAGCCAAGACCACCTGACCCAGTACTTC. Translating it yields CASSQDHLTQYF.

The table lists this clonotype with many counts. J is TRBJ2-7 and V is TRBV3-1; 14 bases are shared with TRBD2. Unmatched junction bases numbered 10, after V lost 0 bases and J lost 3 bases. There are 19 residues in the CDR3. CDR1 LGHDT and CDR2 YNNKEL come from the germline V gene (reference sequence). As DNA, the CDR3 is TGTGCCAGCAGCCAAGAAGGACTAGCGGGAGGAGGCACAGACTACGAGCAGTACTTC. Translating it yields CASSQEGLAGGGTDYEQYF.

This clonotype has at least ten counts. The chain has TRBV2 and TRBJ1-1; weak D call: TRBD1 (6 bases). CDR1 and CDR2 (germline): SNHLY, FYNNEI. The CDR3 contains 12 residues. V was shortened by 11 bases and J by 2 bases, with 12 bases between the two germline ends. CDR3 nucleotide sequence: TGTGCCTCCCACAGGGTCAACACTGAAGCTTTCTTT. Protein sequence: CASHRVNTEAFF.

This clonotype was detected a few times. This rearrangement joins TRBV4-3 to TRBJ2-3; D gene ambiguous. V lost 0 bases and J 0 bases, leaving 10 bases between the germline ends. This CDR3 has 16 residues. Per the germline V gene, CDR1 is LGHNA and CDR2 is YSLEER. This CDR3 reads CASSQENRRSTDTQYF. The DNA of the CDR3 is TGCGCCAGCAGCCAAGAAAATCGGCGAAGCACAGATACGCAGTATTTT.

This clonotype was seen at least ten times. The genes are TRBV28 and TRBJ2-7; TRBD1 matches 8 bases. In germline, CDR1 is MDHEN, CDR2 SYDVKM. This CDR3 is built from 14 residues. Germline trimming cut 4 bases from V and 6 bases from J; bases unmatched to any gene: 8. CDR3 nucleotide sequence: TGTGCCAGCAGTTCCAGGACAGGGACGGGCGAGCAGTACTTC. Protein: CASSSRTGTGEQYF.

The CDR3 coding sequence is TGTGCCAGCAGCTTGGGACAGGTCGGGGCATCGTGGGAGACCCAGTACTTC. It yields the protein CASSLGQVGASWETQYF. The chain combines TRBV5-6 with TRBJ2-5; D is perhaps TRBD1 (6 bases). The V and J ends lost 0 bases and 5 bases respectively, with 20 bases between them. Germline CDR1 reads SGHDT; CDR2 reads YYEEEE. CDR3 length: 17 amino acids.

This clonotype was seen many times. The chain employs TRBV7-9 and TRBJ2-5, with TRBD1 identical over 7 bases. CDR1 is SEHNR and CDR2 is FQNEAQ in the germline V gene (reference sequence). This CDR3 has 13 residues. With V trimmed by 6 bases and J by 2 bases, 3 bases remained unmatched. CDR3 in DNA: TGTGCCAGCAGAACGGACAGGCAAGAGACCCAGTACTTC. Protein: CASRTDRQETQYF.

This sequence joins TRBV7-9 and TRBJ2-7, with 8 bases fitting TRBD1. Per the germline V gene, CDR1 is SEHNR and CDR2 is FQNEAQ (reference sequence). The CDR3 is 14 residues long. V gave up 5 bases and J gave up 4 bases; unmatched junction bases: 7. The DNA for the CDR3 is TGTGCCAGCAGCGCCCGGGACAGGAAGTACGAGCAGTACTTC. This sequence encodes CASSARDRKYEQYF.

This clonotype was seen at least ten times. This chain uses TRBV20-1 with TRBJ1-3; 7 bases match TRBD1. Germline trimming cut 5 bases from V and 0 bases from J; bases unmatched to any gene: 7. Germline CDR1 is DFQATT and CDR2 is SNEGSKA (reference sequence). The CDR3 spans 15 residues. This chain's CDR3 is CSAETGQFSGNTIYF. Written as DNA, the CDR3 is TGCAGTGCTGAGACGGGACAGTTCTCTGGAAACACCATATATTTT.

The J gene is TRBJ2-3, the V gene TRBV3-1, with 11 bases identical to TRBD2. Germline V gene data show CDR1 as LGHDT and CDR2 as YNNKEL (reference sequence). After removal of 5 bases from V and 1 base from J, the junction contained 8 bases not matched to a gene. CDR3 length: 17 residues. The CDR3 sequence is CASSSIAGGPRTDTQYF. In DNA form, the CDR3 reads TGTGCCAGCAGCTCTATAGCGGGGGGGCCGCGCACAGATACGCAGTATTTT.

In this sample, this clonotype turned up a few times. The junction differs from germline at one of its ends, possibly a read error. CDR3 nucleotide sequence: TGTGCCAGCAGTTACAGCCCCAATCAGCCCCGGCATTTT. Protein sequence: CASSYSPNQPRHF. The chain is built from TRBV6-9 and TRBJ1-5, with unresolved D. CDR1 and CDR2 (germline): MNHGY, SVAAGI. The CDR3 has 13 residues.

This clonotype was detected only a few times. The chain couples TRBV4-2 to TRBJ1-5, with D hard to call. The V gene lost 4 bases and the J gene lost 0 bases, with 10 bases spanning the gap. There are 15 residues in the CDR3. Germline CDR1 reads LGHNA; CDR2 reads YNFKEQ. The DNA of the CDR3 is TGTGCCAGCAGCCTTTACACGGATAGCAATCAGCCCCAGCATTTT. It translates to CASSLYTDSNQPQHF.

This clonotype was observed at least ten times. The chain has TRBV5-6 and TRBJ1-2; 9 bases align to TRBD1. The CDR3 runs to 18 residues. V lost 2 bases to trimming and J lost 5 bases; unmatched junction nucleotides: 16. Germline V gives CDR1 SGHDT, CDR2 YYEEEE. The CDR3 loop reads CASSLWTGANPEAYGYTF. The CDR3 coding sequence is TGTGCCAGCAGCTTATGGACAGGGGCCAACCCCGAAGCATATGGCTACACCTTC.

The genes are TRBV7-8 and TRBJ1-2; possibly TRBD1 for D (5 bases). Trimming stripped 5 bases from V and 7 bases from J, with 11 bases between. CDR1 SGHVS and CDR2 FQNEAQ come from the germline V gene. CDR3 size: 12 residues. Here the CDR3 reads CASSRGQAGYTF. CDR3 nucleotide sequence: TGTGCCAGCAGCCGGGGCCAGGCTGGCTACACCTTC.

This clonotype has just a few counts. The DNA of the CDR3 is TGTGCCAGCTCCGACTCGACCGGAAGGGGAAACTATGGCTACACCTTC. Translation gives CASSDSTGRGNYGYTF. The chain employs TRBV18 and TRBJ1-2, with D possibly matching TRBD1 (5 bases). The CDR3 totals 16 residues. Germline CDR1 and CDR2: KGHSH and LQKENI. V was clipped by 6 bases and J by 2 bases, with 19 bases between them. The full variable domain, rest sourced from reference TRBV18 and TRBJ1-2, is NAGVMQNPRHLVRRRGQEARLRCSPMKGHSHVYWYRQLPEEGLKFMVYLQKENIIDESGMPKERFSAEFPKEGPSILRIQQVVRGDSAAYFCASSDSTGRGNYGYTFGSGTRLTVV.

A note on this clonotype: A much larger clone differs by one base, so this may be a read error. The chain is built from TRBV5-1 and TRBJ1-3, with unresolved D. Per the germline V gene, CDR1 is SGHRS and CDR2 is YFSETQ. The CDR3 extends over 15 amino acids. CDR3 DNA: TGCGCCAGCAGCGCAGAAGGGTTTATGGGAAACGCCATATATTTT. Protein product: CASSAEGFMGNAIYF.

Many counts were recorded for this clonotype. This rearrangement joins TRBV3-1 to TRBJ1-1; D is possibly TRBD1 (6 bases). This CDR3 comprises 16 residues. Germline assignment: CDR1 LGHDT and CDR2 YNNKEL (reference sequence). Trimming pared 4 bases from V and 1 base from J, leaving 16 bases between. CDR3: CASSPWRGAENTEAFF. The CDR3, as DNA: TGTGCCAGCAGCCCTTGGCGGGGGGCCGAGAACACTGAAGCTTTCTTT.